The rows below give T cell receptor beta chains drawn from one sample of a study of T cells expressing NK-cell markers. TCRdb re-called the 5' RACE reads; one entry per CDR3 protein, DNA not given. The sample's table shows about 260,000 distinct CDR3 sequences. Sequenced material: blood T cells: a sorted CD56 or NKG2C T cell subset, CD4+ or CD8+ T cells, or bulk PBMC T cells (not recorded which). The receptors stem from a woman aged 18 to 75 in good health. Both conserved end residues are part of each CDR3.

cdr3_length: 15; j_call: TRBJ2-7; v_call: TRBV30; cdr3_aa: CAWSVGAGRAREQYF
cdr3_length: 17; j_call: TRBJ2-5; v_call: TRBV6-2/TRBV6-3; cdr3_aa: CASRKGLAGPYQETQYF
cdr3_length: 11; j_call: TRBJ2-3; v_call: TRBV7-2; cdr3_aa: CASSVSDTQYF
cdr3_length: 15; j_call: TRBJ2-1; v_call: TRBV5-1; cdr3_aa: CASSLEGNSYNEQFF
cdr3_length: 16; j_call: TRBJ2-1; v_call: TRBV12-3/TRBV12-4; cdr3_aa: CASRALPGQGGNEQFF
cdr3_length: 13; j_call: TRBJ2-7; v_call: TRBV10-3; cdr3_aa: CAISEENSYEQYF
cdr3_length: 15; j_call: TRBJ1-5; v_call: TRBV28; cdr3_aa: CASSFPDRGYQPQHF
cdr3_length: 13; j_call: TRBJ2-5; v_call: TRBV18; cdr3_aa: CASSPGVLETQYF
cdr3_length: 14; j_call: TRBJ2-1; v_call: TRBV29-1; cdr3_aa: CSVQGQGRHNEQFF
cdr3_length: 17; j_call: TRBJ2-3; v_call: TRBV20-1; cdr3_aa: CSARVASGRGGTDTQYF
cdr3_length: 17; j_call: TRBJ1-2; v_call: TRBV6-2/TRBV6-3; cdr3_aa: CASSYSQTAILSYGYTF
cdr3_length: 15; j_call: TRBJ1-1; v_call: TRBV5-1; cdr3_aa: CASSLEVTMNTEAFF
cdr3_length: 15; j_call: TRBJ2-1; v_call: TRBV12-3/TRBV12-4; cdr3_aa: CASSFESGRAPEQFF
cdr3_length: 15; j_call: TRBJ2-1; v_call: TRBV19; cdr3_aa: CASSVGGAAYNEQFF
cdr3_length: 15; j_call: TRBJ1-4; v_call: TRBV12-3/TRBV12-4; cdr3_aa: CASSRDQGAHEKLFF
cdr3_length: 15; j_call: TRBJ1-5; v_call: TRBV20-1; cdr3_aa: CSARDSTGGNQPQHF